One T cell receptor (beta chain) is described in this entry. Its antigen is as yet unknown. This CDR3 has 12 residues. Germline CDR1 and CDR2: SGHDT and YYEEEE. Trimming left V 2 bases short and J 7 bases short, with 9 bases between. The data were taken from a study of T cell responses to AZD1222 COVID-19 vaccine. Study in general: Doses given second, at about 4 or about 12 weeks, were pooled. Study observations and caveats: Mostly white British, mostly female donors; authors suggested clonal diversity may be underestimated.

The repertoire was sequenced with immunoSEQ multiplex PCR; TCRdb's copy has only in-frame clones and lacks some. The data contain 150,000 or so clones, approximately 94% of them singletons. This specimen consisted of peripheral blood, obtained on day 0 of AZD1222 vaccination. The chain joins TRBV5-6 to TRBJ1-1, with no clear D. This TCR was sampled from an adult in good health. For the CDR3, the DNA is TGTGCCAGCAGCTTTGGCAGTGGTGAAGCTTTCTTT. Amino acid sequence: CASSFGSGEAFF.